Sequencing of this T cell receptor (beta chain) was carried out in a study of beta chain features in type 1 diabetes (dated 2018 in TCRdb). About the full investigation: Patients and healthy donors did not differ in mean age, gender distribution, total cell number or subset yield. Regulatory and stem cell-like memory subsets were obtained from only 8 patients and roughly 8 healthy donors, while naive and central memory subsets were obtained from all 30 or so donors. The study compared TCRB repertoires of sorted circulating CD4+ T cell subsets between recently diagnosed type 1 diabetes patients and matched healthy donors. Across all samples, some 100,000,000 sorted cells were examined, and cell number per subset correlated strongly with RNA yield. The paper as a whole reports these results and caveats: Because the HLA sub-analyses included only small numbers of individuals, any influence of HLA type on TCRB rearrangement was left unresolved. Shorter templates might have been favored by PCR, but patient and control samples were amplified and corrected together, so both groups would have been affected equally by any skew. In all four CD4+ subsets, TCRB CDR3 length was moderately but significantly shorter in type 1 diabetes patients. Naive, central memory and regulatory TCRB repertoires appeared to be more alike among patients than among healthy donors. Sequencing cDNA rather than genomic DNA could over-represent highly expressing activated cells, although activation and CD3 levels did not differ between groups. At VDJ recombination sites, type 1 diabetes patients had fewer insertions and more deleted nucleotides, which implies abnormalities in thymic rearrangement.

All of the isolated RNA was reverse transcribed with the High Capacity cDNA Reverse Transcription Kit, so expressed TCRB transcripts were sequenced. Deep immunoSEQ sequencing was performed on naive, central memory and regulatory T cell samples, with an average of around 3.4 million total reads per sample. Sorted cells were lysed in RLT buffer, and RNA was extracted using DNase-treated RNeasy Micro or Mini kits according to cell number. To prevent cross-contamination, each cell subset was processed individually, whereas patient and healthy donor samples were processed jointly. TCRB sequences were amplified from cDNA with the immunoSEQ multiplex PCR, producing 87-bp fragments spanning the CDR3 region. Amplicons were sequenced on the Illumina HiSeq platform. In the original analysis: Synthetic template baselines were used to correct PCR bias computationally, reads within Hamming distance 2 were collapsed, and singletons that could not be merged were discarded. By aligning reads against IMGT, V, D and J genes, CDR3 length, and insertions or deletions at six rearrangement sites were assigned. Within each subset, clonotype counts were normalized to the number of sorted cells before true diversity and Gini coefficients were calculated with the tcR R package. The overlap coefficient, calculated on TCRB nucleotide sequences, was used to quantify repertoire sharing. Out-of-frame TCRB sequences from naive cells were analyzed to stand in for the pre-selection repertoire. As stored in TCRdb, this immuneACCESS dataset retains in-frame rearrangements with V and J assigned. A fraction of the clones does not appear; measured against another copy, unresolved V genes explain less than half of the discrepancy, and the remainder lacks a known reason. The V and J calls and clone size are taken from that table; D and trimming were inferred from the DNA. A total of 900,000 or so clones appear in this sample, roughly 17% of them only once. Together, the top ten hold 0.02% to 0.025% of the sample.

This clone occurred a few times. Its binding antigen is unknown. No base quality information exists; no much larger clone differs at one position. Each donor gave one peripheral blood draw, averaging roughly 100 mL, which was collected into heparinised tubes. Naive, central memory, regulatory and stem cell-like memory CD4+ T cells were sorted on a BD FACSAria II using a panel including CD45RO, CCR7, CD25, CD127, CD95 and CD27. A purity above 95% was achieved for all sorted populations. PBMCs were isolated right away by Lymphoprep density gradient centrifugation and were stained directly, without culture. So that batch effects would be minimized, each experiment stained and sorted samples in pairs, pairing one healthy donor with one patient. Input material: naive CD4+ T cells from blood. According to the study, the label for this sample's cell subset or site signals: true naive CD4+ T cells. This TCR derives from a woman under 30 in good health.

For the CDR3, the sequence is CASSETSGGNEKLFF. The base sequence is TGTGCCAGCAGCGAGACGAGTGGGGGTAATGAAAAACTGTTTTTT. The chain uses TRBV7-9 and TRBJ1-4; TRBD1 is a weak D gene call, 5 bases matching. Taken from cysteine to phenylalanine, the CDR3 has 15 residues. The DNA shown is the 45-base CDR3, in frame from base 1. V loses 5 bases of germline sequence and J loses 4 bases, and the interval between the two ends is 14 bases. Taken from the germline V gene (reference sequence), the CDR1 and CDR2 loops are SEHNR and FQNEAQ.